This TCR beta chain was sequenced in a study of cytomegalovirus exposure and HLA in healthy donors. Study-level findings and limits: Reports described diagnosis of cytomegalovirus status by the classifier as highly specific and sensitive. Fewer N-insertions than the roughly 670-donor mean were reportedly shown by an Asian-associated ancestry cluster in a later analysis.

PCR involved 60 Vbeta and 13 Jbeta primers. The protocol was immunoSEQ multiplex PCR, while the TCRdb copy is restricted to in-frame clones and leaves out a portion. The table shows 200,000 or so clones, with 75% to 80% occurring only once. Healthy bone marrow donors made up the cohort. About this clone itself: What it recognizes is unknown.

The sequenced sample was PBMCs. The receptor was derived from a woman under 40 in good health and CMV-seropositive.

CDR3 residues: CASSPRGTGAEKLFF. CDR3 sequence (DNA): TGTGCCAGCAGCCCCCGGGGGACAGGGGCAGAAAAACTGTTTTTT. V gene TRBV11-2 combines with J gene TRBJ1-4; 10 nucleotides match TRBD1. The CDR3 has 15 residues. J was trimmed by 8 bases and V by 5 bases; bases with no gene match: 8. From germline, CDR1 is SGHAT and CDR2 FQNNGV.